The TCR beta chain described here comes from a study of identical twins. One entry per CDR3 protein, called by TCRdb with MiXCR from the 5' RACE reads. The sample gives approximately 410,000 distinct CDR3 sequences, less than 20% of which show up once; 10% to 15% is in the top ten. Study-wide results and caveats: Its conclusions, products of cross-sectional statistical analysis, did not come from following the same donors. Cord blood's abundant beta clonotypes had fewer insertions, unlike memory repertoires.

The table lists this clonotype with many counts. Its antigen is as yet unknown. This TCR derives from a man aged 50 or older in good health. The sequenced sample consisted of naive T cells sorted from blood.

The CDR3 here is CASTMPSGSYNEQFF. The CDR3 DNA sequence: TGTGCCAGCACCATGCCTAGCGGGAGCTACAATGAGCAGTTCTTC. The V gene is TRBV28, the J gene TRBJ2-1, with TRBD2 matching 10 bases. The CDR3 is 15 amino acids. The germline V gene has CDR1 MDHEN and CDR2 SYDVKM. Trimming removed 7 bases from V and 3 bases from J; junction bases left unmatched: 6.